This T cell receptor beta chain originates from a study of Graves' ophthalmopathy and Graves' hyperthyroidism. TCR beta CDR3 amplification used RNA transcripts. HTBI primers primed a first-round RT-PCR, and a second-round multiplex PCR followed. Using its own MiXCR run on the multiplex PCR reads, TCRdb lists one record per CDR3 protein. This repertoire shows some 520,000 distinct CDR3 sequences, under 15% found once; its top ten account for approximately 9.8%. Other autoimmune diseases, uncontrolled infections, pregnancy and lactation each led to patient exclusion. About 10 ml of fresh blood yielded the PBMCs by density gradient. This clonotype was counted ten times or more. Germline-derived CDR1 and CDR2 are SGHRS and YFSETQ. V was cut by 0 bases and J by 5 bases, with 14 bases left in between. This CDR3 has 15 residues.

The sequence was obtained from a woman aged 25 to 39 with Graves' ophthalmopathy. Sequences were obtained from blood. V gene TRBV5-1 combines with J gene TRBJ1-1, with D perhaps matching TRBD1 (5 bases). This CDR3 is CASSLEPGEWTEAFF. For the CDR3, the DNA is TGCGCCAGCAGCTTGGAGCCGGGGGAGTGGACTGAAGCTTTCTTT.